The rows below give T cell receptor beta chains drawn from one sample of a study of blood T cell repertoires in COVID-19. Here immunoSEQ multiplex PCR was the method, and the copy in TCRdb shows in-frame clones only, minus some. This table has tens of thousands of clones, around 90% appearing once. Sequenced material: peripheral blood. These receptors originate from a man between 50 and 59 years old with active COVID-19. Each CDR3 is given with its conserved first and last residue. D genes are given only for firm matches. A clone size is listed for some rows: how often the clone was seen (once, few, many), or a class if it is expanded.

v_gene: TRBV7-9; abundance: once; j_gene: TRBJ2-5; d_gene: -; CDR3aa: CASSLGGLETQYF; CDR3nt: TGTGCCAGCAGCTTAGGGGGGCTAGAGACCCAGTACTTC
v_gene: TRBV30; abundance: once; j_gene: TRBJ2-1; d_gene: TRBD2; CDR3aa: CAWKYIGRGGGRALSYNEQFF; CDR3nt: TGTGCCTGGAAGTATATTGGTCGGGGTGGCGGGAGGGCCCTCTCCTACAATGAGCAGTTCTTC
v_gene: TRBV10-3; abundance: -; j_gene: TRBJ2-1; d_gene: TRBD2; CDR3aa: CAISEPLAGKFF; CDR3nt: TGTGCCATCAGTGAACCACTAGCGGGAAAGTTCTTC
v_gene: TRBV6-2/TRBV6-3; abundance: -; j_gene: TRBJ2-2; d_gene: TRBD1; CDR3aa: CASSYRQGHTGELFF; CDR3nt: TGTGCCAGCAGTTACCGACAGGGGCACACCGGGGAGCTGTTTTTT
v_gene: TRBV7-3; abundance: -; j_gene: TRBJ2-3; d_gene: -; CDR3aa: CASSSWATDTQYF; CDR3nt: TGTGCCAGCAGCTCCTGGGCCACAGATACGCAGTATTTT
v_gene: TRBV25-1; abundance: -; j_gene: TRBJ2-2; d_gene: -; CDR3aa: CASKSWESLGRTGELFF; CDR3nt: TGTGCCAGCAAAAGTTGGGAGTCCCTAGGACGGACCGGGGAGCTGTTTTTT
v_gene: TRBV15; abundance: -; j_gene: TRBJ1-1; d_gene: -; CDR3aa: CATSRGQGLDTEAFF; CDR3nt: TGTGCCACCAGCAGAGGCCAGGGGCTGGACACTGAAGCTTTCTTT
v_gene: TRBV2; abundance: -; j_gene: TRBJ2-7; d_gene: -; CDR3aa: CASSPGTSHYEQYF; CDR3nt: TGTGCCAGCAGTCCGGGGACTTCCCACTACGAGCAGTACTTC
v_gene: TRBV7-3; abundance: -; j_gene: TRBJ2-1; d_gene: TRBD1; CDR3aa: CASSLSGQSSYNEQFF; CDR3nt: TGTGCCAGCAGCTTATCGGGACAGAGCTCCTACAATGAGCAGTTCTTC
v_gene: TRBV19; abundance: -; j_gene: TRBJ2-7; d_gene: -; CDR3aa: CASSIVLRDEQYF; CDR3nt: TGTGCCAGTAGTATAGTGCTACGGGACGAGCAGTACTTC
v_gene: TRBV9; abundance: -; j_gene: TRBJ1-4; d_gene: -; CDR3aa: CASSVESSPEKLFF; CDR3nt: TGTGCCAGCAGCGTAGAATCTTCCCCCGAAAAACTGTTTTTT
v_gene: TRBV7-9; abundance: -; j_gene: TRBJ2-1; d_gene: TRBD2; CDR3aa: CASSLGGREREQFF; CDR3nt: TGTGCCAGCAGCTTAGGCGGGAGGGAGAGGGAGCAGTTCTTC
v_gene: TRBV10-2; abundance: -; j_gene: TRBJ2-1; d_gene: -; CDR3aa: CASGQEVVQFF; CDR3nt: TGCGCCAGCGGCCAGGAGGTGGTGCAGTTCTTC
v_gene: TRBV7-2; abundance: -; j_gene: TRBJ2-5; d_gene: TRBD2; CDR3aa: CASSLGGSSGRRETQYF; CDR3nt: TGTGCCAGCAGCTTAGGCGGCTCTAGCGGGAGGAGGGAGACCCAGTACTTC
v_gene: TRBV11-3; abundance: -; j_gene: TRBJ2-1; d_gene: TRBD2; CDR3aa: CASSLLAGGGNEQFF; CDR3nt: TGTGCCAGCAGCTTACTAGCGGGAGGTGGAAATGAGCAGTTCTTC
v_gene: TRBV10-1; abundance: -; j_gene: TRBJ2-5; d_gene: TRBD2; CDR3aa: CASSESGREGTQYF; CDR3nt: TGCGCCAGCAGTGAGTCGGGCAGGGAGGGGACCCAGTACTTC
v_gene: TRBV28; abundance: -; j_gene: TRBJ1-1; d_gene: TRBD1; CDR3aa: CASSPSTGGFTEAFF; CDR3nt: TGTGCCAGCAGTCCCTCGACAGGGGGTTTTACTGAAGCTTTCTTT
v_gene: TRBV18; abundance: -; j_gene: TRBJ1-2; d_gene: -; CDR3aa: CASSPGSPYGYTF; CDR3nt: TGTGCCAGCTCACCGGGGAGTCCCTATGGCTACACCTTC
v_gene: TRBV4-2; abundance: -; j_gene: TRBJ2-2; d_gene: TRBD1; CDR3aa: CASSKGQGTNTGELFF; CDR3nt: TGTGCCAGCAGCAAGGGACAGGGAACGAACACCGGGGAGCTGTTTTTT
v_gene: TRBV3-1/TRBV3-2; abundance: -; j_gene: TRBJ2-1; d_gene: TRBD2; CDR3aa: CASSQDSGLAGNEQFF; CDR3nt: TGTGCCAGCAGCCAAGATAGTGGACTAGCGGGCAATGAGCAGTTCTTC
v_gene: TRBV9; abundance: -; j_gene: TRBJ2-7; d_gene: -; CDR3aa: CASSELPGKTYEQYF; CDR3nt: TGTGCCAGCAGCGAGCTTCCAGGGAAGACCTACGAGCAGTACTTC
v_gene: TRBV4-3; abundance: -; j_gene: TRBJ1-6; d_gene: -; CDR3aa: CASSQGLIDSPLHF; CDR3nt: TGCGCCAGCAGCCAGGGCCTTATCGATTCACCCCTCCACTTT
v_gene: TRBV29-1; abundance: -; j_gene: TRBJ2-7; d_gene: TRBD1; CDR3aa: CSVLLRDRHTEQYF; CDR3nt: TGCAGCGTTTTACTCCGGGACAGGCATACCGAGCAGTACTTC
v_gene: TRBV11-3; abundance: -; j_gene: TRBJ1-1; d_gene: -; CDR3aa: CASTQFLGDTEAFF; CDR3nt: TGTGCCAGCACCCAATTCCTAGGCGACACTGAAGCTTTCTTT